This T cell receptor (beta chain) came from a study of shared clonotypes between healthy human individuals. On the study more broadly: In total, the donors were a couple of women and a few men aged 18 to 49.

CDR1 SGHAT and CDR2 FQDESV come from the germline V gene (reference sequence). This CDR3 spans 16 amino acids. V lost 4 bases and J 4 bases, leaving 18 bases between the germline ends. Sequencing was performed with immunoSEQ multiplex PCR; in TCRdb, only in-frame clones are kept and a portion is missing. The profile shows 1.5 million to 1.9 million clones, approximately 98% of them singletons. Material: naive CD4+ T cells sorted from blood. Subset noted: CD45RA+ positively selected. This sequence originates from a man aged 25 to 45 in good health. The chain recombines TRBV11-1 with TRBJ2-3, with D unclear. CDR3 in DNA: TGTGCCAGCAGCTCCCTTCCTGCTGGAGTCGCAGATACGCAGTATTTT. Its protein is CASSSLPAGVADTQYF.